This passage covers 24 T cell receptor beta chains from one sample sequenced in a study of blood T cell repertoires in COVID-19. The table came from immunoSEQ multiplex PCR; TCRdb's copy has only in-frame clones and leaves some out. This table holds hundreds of thousands of clones, more than 85% found once. Sequenced material: PBMCs or T cells enriched from blood (not recorded which). The receptors come from a woman in her 30s who had recovered from COVID-19.

The chain uses TRBV11-2 and TRBJ1-5; D possibly corresponds to TRBD1 (6 bases). The CDR3 spans 13 residues. The germline gives CDR1 SGHAT, CDR2 FQNNGV. Trimming took off 2 bases at V and 7 bases at J, with 9 bases between the two ends. CDR3 in amino acids: CASSLSRGQPQHF. CDR3 DNA: TGTGCCAGCAGCTTAAGCAGGGGACAGCCCCAGCATTTT.

In its sample, this clone was seen once. This chain links TRBV9 with TRBJ1-6; tentatively, D is TRBD1 (5 bases). Trimming took off 3 bases at V and 7 bases at J, with 17 bases between the two ends. This CDR3 has 16 amino acids. Germline V gene data show CDR1 as SGDLS and CDR2 as YYNGEE. The CDR3 region is CASSEALGGMNSPLHF. As DNA, the CDR3 is TGTGCCAGCAGCGAGGCCCTCGGGGGAATGAATTCACCCCTCCACTTT. The full variable domain, its missing parts supplied by reference TRBV9 and TRBJ1-6, is DSGVTQTPKHLITATGQRVTLRCSPRSGDLSVYWYQQSLDQGLQFLIQYYNGEERAKGNILERFSAQQFPDLHSELNLSSLELGDSALYFCASSEALGGMNSPLHFGNGTRLTVT.

This chain connects TRBV6-5 to TRBJ1-5; 7 nucleotides agree with TRBD1. V shed 2 bases, J shed 4 bases, and the junction held 8 bases outside the gene matches. The CDR3 is 16 residues long. CDR1 and CDR2 (germline): MNHEY, SVGAGI. CDR3 region: CASSYQGGLGNQPQHF. In nucleotides, the CDR3 is TGTGCCAGCAGTTACCAGGGGGGCCTAGGGAATCAGCCCCAGCATTTT.

The V gene is TRBV10-3, the J gene TRBJ1-1, with D possibly TRBD1 on 5 matching bases. The CDR3 is 13 amino acids. Trimming removed 2 bases from V and 6 bases from J, with 10 bases in between. In germline, CDR1 is ENHRY, CDR2 SYGVKD. CDR3 region: CAISELGAAEAFF. CDR3 nucleotide sequence: TGTGCCATCAGTGAGCTTGGGGCGGCTGAAGCTTTCTTT.

This sequence joins TRBV13 and TRBJ2-1, with TRBD2 matching over 8 bases. From germline, CDR1 is PRHDT and CDR2 FYEKMQ (reference sequence). With V trimmed by 1 base and J by 6 bases, 5 bases remained unmatched. The CDR3 length is 15 residues. The CDR3 region has the DNA TGTGCCAGCAGCTTAGTGGGACTAGTAGCCAATGAGCAGTTCTTC. Its protein is CASSLVGLVANEQFF.

The rearrangement links TRBV3-1 (or the pseudogene TRBV3-2) to TRBJ1-2; 12 bases match TRBD1. The CDR3 sequence is 18 residues long. V shed 4 bases and J 3 bases; nucleotides not matched to a gene: 12. The germline V gene has CDR1 LGHDT and CDR2 YNNKEL (reference sequence). As DNA, the CDR3 is TGTGCCAGCAGCCCCAACCCGGGACAGGGGGCGGGTGACTATGGCTACACCTTC. Residues: CASSPNPGQGAGDYGYTF.

The chain joins TRBV15 to TRBJ2-7; possibly TRBD2 for D (6 bases). This CDR3 contains 14 residues. Trimming stripped 2 bases from V and 5 bases from J, with 13 bases between. CDR1 and CDR2 from the germline V gene are LNHNV and YYDKDF (reference sequence). The CDR3 DNA reads TGTGCCACCAGCAGACCCTCTCCTAGCGACGAGCAGTACTTC. This translates into CATSRPSPSDEQYF.

On this clone itself: At one end the junction does not follow the germline gene, possibly because of a read error. V and J are TRBV7-7 and TRBJ2-5; 7 nucleotides match TRBD1. Looked up from germline, CDR1 is SSHAT and CDR2 is FNYEAQ (reference sequence). The CDR3 spans 15 residues. CDR3 DNA sequence: TGTGCTAGCAGCTTTGGATCCACAGGGGAAGAGACCCAGTACTTC. This codes for CASSFGSTGEETQYF.

The chain combines TRBV5-6 with TRBJ1-6; TRBD1 might be the D (6 bases). Germline CDR1 reads SGHDT; CDR2 reads YYEEEE. Trimming pared 1 base from V and 12 bases from J, leaving 11 bases between. The CDR3 length is 13 residues. The CDR3 DNA reads TGTGCCAGCAGCTTGAGGACAGCGATACCCCTCCACTTT. Amino acid sequence: CASSLRTAIPLHF.

V and J are TRBV24-1 and TRBJ2-4, with 8 nucleotides matching TRBD1. The germline gives CDR1 KGHDR, CDR2 SFDVKD. The CDR3 totals 17 residues. V was clipped by 3 bases and J by 2 bases; unmatched bases: 8. The CDR3 here is CATSDPGQGDSKNIQYF. CDR3 DNA: TGTGCCACCAGTGATCCAGGACAGGGCGATTCCAAAAACATTCAGTACTTC.

This chain connects TRBV6-5 to TRBJ1-2; 10 bases map to TRBD1. Germline V gene data show CDR1 as MNHEY and CDR2 as SVGAGI. The CDR3 consists of 14 residues. V dropped 7 bases and J dropped 1; count of bases not matched to a gene: 3. CDR3 sequence (DNA): TGTGCCAGCACCCGGGACAGGGGTAACTATGGCTACACCTTC. This encodes CASTRDRGNYGYTF.

J is TRBJ1-2 and V is TRBV29-1; 8 bases map to TRBD1. Losses at the gene ends were 5 bases for V and 5 bases for J; bases not matched to a gene: 10. This CDR3 contains 14 residues. CDR1 is SQVTM, CDR2 ANQGSEA, per germline. The CDR3 loop is CSVTTRDRQYGYTF. Written as DNA, the CDR3 is TGCAGCGTTACGACGCGGGACAGGCAATATGGCTACACCTTC.

The chain employs TRBV18 and TRBJ2-4; 10 nucleotides match TRBD1. The germline V gene has CDR1 KGHSH and CDR2 LQKENI. The ends lost 3 bases at V and 8 bases at J; junction bases unmatched: 4. The CDR3 contains 14 residues. The CDR3 protein is CASSPDRGLDIQYF. CDR3 nucleotides: TGTGCCAGCTCACCGGACAGGGGGTTGGACATTCAGTACTTC. Filled out from reference TRBV18 and TRBJ2-4, the complete variable domain reads NAGVMQNPRHLVRRRGQEARLRCSPMKGHSHVYWYRQLPEEGLKFMVYLQKENIIDESGMPKERFSAEFPKEGPSILRIQQVVRGDSAAYFCASSPDRGLDIQYFGAGTRLSVL.

As to this clone: In the same sample, other DNA sequences code for this CDR3. The chain joins TRBV7-2 to TRBJ2-7; D ambiguous. This CDR3 region has 13 residues. The germline V gene encodes CDR1 SGHTA and CDR2 FQGNSA. Trimming took 1 base from V and 4 from J, leaving 8 bases between them. CDR3 DNA sequence: TGTGCCAGCAGCTTAGGGCTCAGGTACGAGCAGTACTTC. This codes for CASSLGLRYEQYF.

The V and J genes are TRBV4-2 and TRBJ1-2; D might be TRBD1 (5 bases). Trimming removed 5 bases from V and 3 bases from J, with 10 bases in between. Germline values: CDR1 LGHNA, CDR2 YNFKEQ. The CDR3 contains 13 residues. The CDR3 is CASSGGSDYGYTF. Here the CDR3 DNA reads TGTGCCAGCAGCGGGGGGTCCGACTATGGCTACACCTTC.

The chain employs TRBV5-1 and TRBJ2-1, with D perhaps TRBD2 (6 bases). Trimming took off 2 bases at V and 2 bases at J, with 8 bases between the two ends. CDR3 length equals 14 residues. Germline CDR1 reads SGHRS; CDR2 reads YFSETQ. CDR3 sequence reads: CASSFASAYNEQFF. The CDR3 DNA reads TGCGCCAGCAGCTTCGCTAGCGCCTACAATGAGCAGTTCTTC.

A few counts support this clone. The V gene is TRBV2, the J gene TRBJ2-7; 9 nucleotides match TRBD1. Germline values: CDR1 SNHLY, CDR2 FYNNEI. This CDR3 has 14 amino acids. J gave up 5 bases and V 7 bases, and 9 bases lay outside the gene matches. The CDR3 DNA sequence: TGTGCCAGCAAGAATACAGGGGGCCGGAACGAGCAGTACTTC. Its translation is CASKNTGGRNEQYF.

The chain recombines TRBV5-5 with TRBJ1-4; 11 bases agree with TRBD1. Per germline, CDR1 SGHKS and CDR2 YYEKEE (reference sequence). V lost 3 bases and J lost 8; bases outside the gene matches: 3. The CDR3 contains 14 residues. The CDR3 DNA is TGTGCCAGCAGCTGGGGACAGGGGGGCGAAAAACTGTTTTTT. Translating gives CASSWGQGGEKLFF.

CDR3 nucleotide sequence: TGTGCCAGCAGCTTGGGACACAACTATGGCTACACCTTC. Translated: CASSLGHNYGYTF. The rearrangement joins TRBV7-3 to TRBJ1-2; perhaps TRBD1 as D (6 bases). The CDR3 consists of 13 residues. Germline V gene sequence: CDR1 SGHTA, CDR2 FQGTGA. Trimming left V 3 bases short and J 2 bases short, with 7 bases between.

DNA for the CDR3: TGTGCCAGCAGTTTACATCATAGCAATCAGCCCCAGCATTTT. Its translation: CASSLHHSNQPQHF. The chain carries TRBV28 and TRBJ1-5, with no clear D. V dropped 2 bases and J dropped 0 bases, with 5 bases sitting between them. The CDR3 loop spans 14 amino acids. Germline CDR1 MDHEN, CDR2 SYDVKM.

This chain connects TRBV5-1 to TRBJ2-3; 7 bases align to TRBD2. Germline assignment: CDR1 SGHRS and CDR2 YFSETQ. The ends lost 3 bases at V and 6 bases at J; junction bases unmatched: 7. The length of the CDR3 is 14 residues. The CDR3 DNA follows: TGCGCCAGCAGCTCAAGCGGGATGTCGGATACGCAGTATTTT. Its protein product is CASSSSGMSDTQYF.

This chain's CDR3 is CATSRGLQANQPQHF. CDR3 DNA: TGTGCCACCAGCAGAGGCTTACAGGCTAATCAGCCCCAGCATTTT. The chain carries TRBV15 and TRBJ1-5, with D perhaps TRBD1 (5 bases). Deletions cut 1 base from V and 4 bases from J, with 11 bases between. Germline V gene data show CDR1 as LNHNV and CDR2 as YYDKDF (reference sequence). The CDR3 sequence is 15 residues long.

This clone was observed a single time. This sequence joins TRBV4-1 and TRBJ2-3; tentative D call: TRBD2 (5 bases). Germline-derived CDR1 and CDR2 are MGHRA and YSYEKL. The CDR3 is 16 residues long. V was shortened by 1 base and J by 0 bases, with 11 bases between the two germline ends. The CDR3 spells CASSQGGAESTDTQYF. The CDR3, as DNA: TGCGCCAGCAGCCAAGGGGGAGCAGAGAGCACAGATACGCAGTATTTT.

This rearrangement joins TRBV27 to TRBJ1-1; 9 bases are shared with TRBD1. The CDR3 is 16 residues long. Germline V gene sequence: CDR1 MNHEY, CDR2 SMNVEV (reference sequence). Trimming took 6 bases from V and 1 from J; bases not matched to a gene: 9. CDR3 residues: CASSPPPGQGNTEAFF. The CDR3 DNA follows: TGTGCCAGCAGCCCTCCCCCGGGACAGGGGAACACTGAAGCTTTCTTT.